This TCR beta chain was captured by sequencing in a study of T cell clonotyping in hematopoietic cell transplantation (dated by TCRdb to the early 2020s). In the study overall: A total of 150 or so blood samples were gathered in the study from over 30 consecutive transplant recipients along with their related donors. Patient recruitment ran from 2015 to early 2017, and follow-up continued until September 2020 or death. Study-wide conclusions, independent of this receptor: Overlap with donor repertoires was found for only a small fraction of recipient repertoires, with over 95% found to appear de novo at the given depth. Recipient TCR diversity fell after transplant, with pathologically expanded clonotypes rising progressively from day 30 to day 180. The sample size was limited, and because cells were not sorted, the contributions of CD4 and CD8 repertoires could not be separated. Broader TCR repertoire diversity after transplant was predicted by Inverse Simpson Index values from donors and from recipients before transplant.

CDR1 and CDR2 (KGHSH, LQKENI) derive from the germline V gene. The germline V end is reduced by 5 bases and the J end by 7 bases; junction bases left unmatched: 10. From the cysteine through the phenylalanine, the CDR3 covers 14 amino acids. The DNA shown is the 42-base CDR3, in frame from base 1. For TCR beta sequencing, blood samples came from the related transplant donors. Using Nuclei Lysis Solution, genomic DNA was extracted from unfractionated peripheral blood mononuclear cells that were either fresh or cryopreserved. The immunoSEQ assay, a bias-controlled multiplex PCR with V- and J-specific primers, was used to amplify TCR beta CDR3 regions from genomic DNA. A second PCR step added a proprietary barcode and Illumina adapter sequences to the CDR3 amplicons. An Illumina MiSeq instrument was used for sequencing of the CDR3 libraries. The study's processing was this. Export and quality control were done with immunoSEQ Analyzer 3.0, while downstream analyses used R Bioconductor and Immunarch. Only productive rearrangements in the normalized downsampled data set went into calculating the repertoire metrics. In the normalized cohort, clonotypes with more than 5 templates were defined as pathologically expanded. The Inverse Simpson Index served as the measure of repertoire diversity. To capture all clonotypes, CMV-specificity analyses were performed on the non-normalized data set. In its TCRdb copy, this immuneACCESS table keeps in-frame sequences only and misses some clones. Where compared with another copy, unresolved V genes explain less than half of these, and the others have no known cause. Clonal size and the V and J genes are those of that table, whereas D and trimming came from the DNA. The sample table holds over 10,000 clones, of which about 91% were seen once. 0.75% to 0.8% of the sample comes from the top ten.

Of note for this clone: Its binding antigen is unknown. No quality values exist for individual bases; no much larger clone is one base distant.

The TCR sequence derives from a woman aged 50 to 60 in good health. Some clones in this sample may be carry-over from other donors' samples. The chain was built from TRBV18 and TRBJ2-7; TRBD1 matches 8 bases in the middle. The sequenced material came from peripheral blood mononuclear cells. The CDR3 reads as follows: CASSSRTGIGEQYF. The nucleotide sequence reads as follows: TGTGCCAGCTCATCTCGGACAGGGATTGGGGAGCAGTACTTC.